The 20 T cell receptor beta chains in this list originate from one sample, sequenced in a study of early T cells in non-severe SARS-CoV-2 infection. MiXCR, applied by TCRdb to the 5' RACE reads, yields one record per CDR3 protein. The table has around 40,000 distinct CDR3 sequences, roughly 5.7% seen once. Source material: whole blood. The receptors originated from an adult who was a healthcare worker with PCR-confirmed SARS-CoV-2 infection or an uninfected control (not recorded which).

This clonotype was recorded many times. The chain is built from TRBV28 and TRBJ2-5; TRBD1 agrees at 8 bases. The germline gives CDR1 MDHEN, CDR2 SYDVKM. The CDR3 loop spans 13 amino acids. V was clipped by 3 bases and J by 3 bases; unmatched bases: 0. This CDR3 reads CASSLDREETQYF. The CDR3 bases are TGTGCCAGCAGTTTGGACAGGGAAGAGACCCAGTACTTC.

The rearrangement joins TRBV5-7 to TRBJ2-4; D possibly corresponds to TRBD1 (6 bases). TRBV5-7 is treated as an ORF (open reading frame) with a function not yet certain. V gave up 1 base and J gave up 2 bases, with 7 bases separating them. This CDR3 has 14 residues. The CDR3 here is CASSLRGTKNIQYF. The CDR3 bases are TGTGCCAGCAGCTTGAGGGGGACCAAAAACATTCAGTACTTC.

This clonotype was observed a handful of times. The V and J genes are TRBV20-1 and TRBJ1-4; D unresolved. The V end lost 6 bases, the J end lost 3 bases, and 8 bases lay between the germline ends. CDR3 size: 12 residues. Germline V gene data show CDR1 as DFQATT and CDR2 as SNEGSKA (reference sequence). The CDR3, as DNA: TGCAGTGCAACCTCGCCTAATGAAAAACTGTTTTTT. Translation: CSATSPNEKLFF.

This clonotype occurred many times. The chain is built from TRBV12-3 or TRBV12-4 and TRBJ2-3; D may be TRBD2 (6 bases). This CDR3 contains 13 residues. V was pared by 8 bases and J by 8 bases, with 17 bases between. The CDR3: CASQVAAPGTQYF. CDR3 nucleotides: TGTGCCAGCCAAGTAGCGGCCCCGGGTACGCAGTATTTT.

The rearrangement joins TRBV18 to TRBJ2-7, with 15 bases identical to TRBD2. Per the germline V gene, CDR1 is KGHSH and CDR2 is LQKENI. The CDR3 contains 17 residues. V lost 5 bases to trimming and J lost 5 bases; unmatched junction nucleotides: 10. CDR3 bases: TGTGCCAGCTCAGGCTGGACTAGCGGGAGGGGATACAACGAGCAGTACTTC. Translating gives CASSGWTSGRGYNEQYF.

This clonotype has at least ten counts. The V gene is TRBV12-3 or TRBV12-4, the J gene TRBJ2-2, with D possibly being TRBD1 or TRBD2 (5 bases each). This CDR3 region has 14 residues. Trimming left V 7 bases short and J 4 bases short, with 13 bases between. The CDR3 loop is CASNGAYSTGELFF. The CDR3 coding sequence is TGTGCCAGCAACGGGGCCTATTCCACCGGGGAGCTGTTTTTT.

There are many counts of this clonotype. The chain combines TRBV18 with TRBJ2-7, with 7 positions matching TRBD2. The CDR3 loop spans 13 amino acids. CDR1 KGHSH and CDR2 LQKENI come from the germline V gene. The trim removed 3 bases at V and 5 bases at J, leaving 4 bases unmatched. The CDR3 sequence: CASSPGEGNEQYF. The CDR3 DNA reads as TGTGCCAGCTCACCCGGGGAGGGGAACGAGCAGTACTTC.

By sample share, this clonotype is medium-sized. V and J are TRBV6-1 and TRBJ2-3, with TRBD2 matching over 7 bases. V trimming: 3 bases; J trimming: 4 bases; junction bases outside the gene matches: 7. The CDR3 extends over 15 amino acids. CDR1 is MNHNS and CDR2 is SASEGT in the germline V gene. CDR3 loop: CASSDSAGEADTQYF. CDR3 DNA sequence: TGTGCCAGCAGTGATTCGGCGGGAGAGGCAGATACGCAGTATTTT.

This clonotype has a count of ten or more. The chain has TRBV15 and TRBJ1-6, with D possibly TRBD1 on 5 matching bases. Germline CDR1 LNHNV, CDR2 YYDKDF (reference sequence). This CDR3 contains 14 residues. V lost 8 bases, J lost 4 bases, and 12 bases lay in between. This CDR3 reads CATRLTAYNSPLHF. Written as DNA, the CDR3 is TGTGCCACCCGCCTGACAGCGTATAATTCACCCCTCCACTTT.

This clonotype was detected only a few times. This sequence joins TRBV11-3 and TRBJ1-2; 9 positions match TRBD1. The CDR3 consists of 17 residues. Unmatched junction bases numbered 18, after V lost 6 bases and J lost 7 bases. The germline gives CDR1 SGHNT, CDR2 YENEEA. CDR3 sequence reads: CASRVDRGETKLGGYTF. Written as DNA, the CDR3 is TGTGCCAGCAGAGTTGACAGGGGGGAAACCAAACTCGGTGGCTACACCTTC.

This clonotype was seen many times. The rearrangement uses TRBV12-3 or TRBV12-4 and TRBJ1-1, with TRBD1 as a possible D gene (5 bases). This CDR3 is 12 amino acids long. Trimming pared 6 bases from V and 7 bases from J, leaving 12 bases between. CDR3 region: CASSPVGVEAFF. The CDR3, as DNA: TGTGCCAGCAGCCCGGTAGGGGTTGAAGCTTTCTTT.

This clonotype occurred a few times. Here the CDR3 DNA reads TGTGCCAGCAGCCAACCTGACGTAAATGAGCAGTTCTTC. Translating it yields CASSQPDVNEQFF. The V call is TRBV5-8, the J call TRBJ2-1, with D unresolved. CDR1 is SGHTS and CDR2 is YDEGEE in the germline V gene. V lost 4 bases to trimming and J lost 7 bases, with 12 bases between them. This CDR3 is 13 amino acids long.

This clonotype was detected a few times. V and J are TRBV9 and TRBJ1-3, with D perhaps TRBD1 (5 bases). The germline CDR1 and CDR2 sequences are SGDLS and YYNGEE. The CDR3 totals 17 residues. V was trimmed by 3 bases and J by 0 bases, leaving 16 bases between them. As DNA, the CDR3 is TGTGCCAGCAGCGCGAGTTCGGGGACTGTCTCTGGAAACACCATATATTTT. Its protein product is CASSASSGTVSGNTIYF.

The chain recombines TRBV7-9 with TRBJ1-2, with D maybe TRBD1 (6 bases). The germline V and J ends were trimmed by 3 bases and 7 bases, with 12 bases remaining between them. This CDR3 contains 13 residues. Germline CDR1 is SEHNR and CDR2 is FQNEAQ (reference sequence). The DNA of the CDR3 is TGTGCCAGCAGCTTCGGACAGCAATCTGGCTACACCTTC. As protein: CASSFGQQSGYTF.

V gene TRBV5-1 combines with J gene TRBJ1-3; D possibly corresponds to TRBD1 (6 bases). The V gene lost 0 bases and the J gene lost 3 bases, with 10 bases spanning the gap. The length of the CDR3 is 15 residues. Germline values: CDR1 SGHRS, CDR2 YFSETQ. CDR3 region: CASSLDTGSGNTIYF. The CDR3 DNA sequence: TGCGCCAGCAGCTTGGATACAGGGAGTGGAAACACCATATATTTT.

This clonotype has a count of ten or more. This rearrangement joins TRBV29-1 to TRBJ2-7, with 8 bases that match TRBD1. The CDR3 is 14 amino acids. The ends lost 1 base at V and 6 bases at J; junction bases unmatched: 8. CDR1 and CDR2 (germline): SQVTM, ANQGSEA. The CDR3 bases are TGCAGCGTTGAAGTCGGGCAGGGGGCGAGCGAGCAGTACTTC. This sequence encodes CSVEVGQGASEQYF.

This clonotype has a count of ten or more. V and J are TRBV19 and TRBJ1-2; the D gene is possibly TRBD1 (6 bases). Germline assignment: CDR1 LNHDA and CDR2 SQIVND (reference sequence). The V and J ends lost 2 bases and 5 bases respectively, with 9 bases between them. The CDR3 has 13 amino acids. This CDR3 reads CASSIQGGYGYTF. The CDR3 nucleotides are TGTGCCAGTAGTATACAAGGGGGGTATGGCTACACCTTC.

This clonotype was seen many times. The chain couples TRBV29-1 to TRBJ2-7; 11 bases match TRBD2. The CDR3 sequence is 15 residues long. CDR1 and CDR2 (germline): SQVTM, ANQGSEA. J was trimmed by 0 bases and V by 6 bases; bases with no gene match: 7. CDR3 nucleotides: TGCAGCGTGCGACTAGCGGGGCCCTCCTCCTACGAGCAGTACTTC. Its protein product is CSVRLAGPSSYEQYF.

In this sample, this clonotype turned up many times. The rearrangement uses TRBV12-3 or TRBV12-4 and TRBJ2-1, with TRBD2 matching over 12 bases. J was trimmed by 12 bases and V by 1 base; bases with no gene match: 7. The CDR3 covers 15 residues. CDR3 sequence: CASSLVASGRAGQFF. In nucleotides, the CDR3 is TGTGCCAGCAGTTTAGTCGCTAGCGGGAGGGCAGGGCAGTTCTTC.

This clonotype was detected only a few times. The chain joins TRBV20-1 to TRBJ1-5; no clear D. CDR1 DFQATT and CDR2 SNEGSKA come from the germline V gene (reference sequence). Trimming shortened V by 0 bases and J by 3 bases, and 6 bases separated the two germline ends. This CDR3 region has 13 residues. Here the CDR3 DNA reads TGCAGTGCTAGAGATAAGGTCAATCAGCCCCAGCATTTT. Residues: CSARDKVNQPQHF.